This entry lists 6 T cell receptor beta chains sequenced from one sample in a study of cytomegalovirus exposure and HLA in healthy donors. Assay used: immunoSEQ multiplex PCR; TCRdb lists only in-frame clones, some missing. This sample has 50,000 or so clones; around 94% occur once, and the top ten carry approximately 2.1%. The sequencing sample was made of PBMCs. These receptors came from a man younger than 30 in good health and CMV-seronegative.

J is TRBJ1-1 and V is TRBV27; 10 bases agree with TRBD1. From germline, CDR1 is MNHEY and CDR2 SMNVEV (reference sequence). J was trimmed by 4 bases and V by 9 bases; bases with no gene match: 14. This CDR3 has 16 residues. CDR3 in amino acids: CASSRTGGSLVTEAFF. The DNA of the CDR3 is TGTGCCAGTTCTCGGACAGGGGGATCGCTGGTCACTGAAGCTTTCTTT.

The gene calls are TRBV4-3 and TRBJ1-3; 9 bases map to TRBD1. In germline, CDR1 is LGHNA, CDR2 YSLEER. Losses at the gene ends were 3 bases for V and 4 bases for J; bases not matched to a gene: 4. The length of the CDR3 is 15 residues. The CDR3 spells CASSQRQGVGNTIYF. In DNA form, the CDR3 reads TGCGCCAGCAGCCAGCGACAGGGGGTCGGAAACACCATATATTTT.

The rearrangement uses TRBV5-4 and TRBJ2-7, with 8 bases that match TRBD2. The CDR3 has 14 residues. The V gene end was trimmed by 4 bases and the J gene end by 2 bases; junction bases not matched to a gene: 5. CDR1 and CDR2 from the germline V gene are SGHNT and YYREEE (reference sequence). CDR3 DNA sequence: TGTGCCAGCAGCGTTAGCGGGATTACCTACGAGCAGTACTTC. Its translation is CASSVSGITYEQYF.

The J gene is TRBJ1-3, the V gene TRBV18; a possible D gene is TRBD1 (6 bases). Germline lookup yields CDR1 KGHSH and CDR2 LQKENI. V was clipped by 1 base and J by 1 base, with 29 bases between them. This CDR3 comprises 22 residues. CDR3 sequence: CASSPQTRTPGQGLLSGNTIYF. CDR3 bases: TGTGCCAGCTCACCACAAACTCGTACTCCGGGACAAGGTTTGTTGTCTGGAAACACCATATATTTT.

CDR3 amino acids: CASRGGRGTDTQYF. The CDR3 nucleotides read TGTGCCAGTAGGGGGGGACGTGGGACAGATACGCAGTATTTT. The V and J genes are TRBV19 and TRBJ2-3, with D perhaps TRBD2 (6 bases). V lost 6 bases and J lost 3, with 13 bases in between. Germline V gene data show CDR1 as LNHDA and CDR2 as SQIVND (reference sequence). This CDR3 is built from 14 residues.

The chain recombines TRBV21-1 with TRBJ2-7; the table's D call TRBD2 went unverified against the DNA. TRBV21-1 is an annotated pseudogene. The CDR3 spans 16 residues. The CDR3 protein is CASSRGLAGETYEQYF. CDR3 in DNA: TGTGCCAGCAGCCGGGGACTAGCGGGAGAAACCTACGAGCAGTACTTC.